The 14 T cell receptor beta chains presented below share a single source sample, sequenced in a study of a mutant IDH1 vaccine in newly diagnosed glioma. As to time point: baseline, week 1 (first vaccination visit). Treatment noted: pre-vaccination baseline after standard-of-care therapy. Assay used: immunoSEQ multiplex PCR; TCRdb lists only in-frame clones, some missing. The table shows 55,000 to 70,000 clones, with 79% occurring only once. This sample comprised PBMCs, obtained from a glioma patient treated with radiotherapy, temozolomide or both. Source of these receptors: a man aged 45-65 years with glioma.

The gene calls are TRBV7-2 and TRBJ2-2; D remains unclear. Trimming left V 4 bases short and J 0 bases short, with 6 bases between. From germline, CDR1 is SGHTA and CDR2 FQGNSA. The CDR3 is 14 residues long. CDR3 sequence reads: CASSSLPNTGELFF. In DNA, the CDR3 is TGTGCCAGCAGCTCTCTCCCGAACACCGGGGAGCTGTTTTTT.

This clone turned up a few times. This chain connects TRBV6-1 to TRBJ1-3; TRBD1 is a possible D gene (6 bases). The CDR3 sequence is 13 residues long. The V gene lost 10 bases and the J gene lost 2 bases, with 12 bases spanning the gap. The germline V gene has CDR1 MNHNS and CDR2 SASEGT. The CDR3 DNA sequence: TGTGCCACAGGGGCGCCCCCTGGAAACACCATATATTTT. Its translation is CATGAPPGNTIYF.

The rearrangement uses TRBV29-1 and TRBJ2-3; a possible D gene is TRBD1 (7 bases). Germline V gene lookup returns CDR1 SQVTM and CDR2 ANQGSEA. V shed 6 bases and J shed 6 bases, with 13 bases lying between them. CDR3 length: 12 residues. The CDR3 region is CSVLQGTDTQYF. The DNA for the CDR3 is TGCAGCGTCCTACAGGGGACTGATACGCAGTATTTT.

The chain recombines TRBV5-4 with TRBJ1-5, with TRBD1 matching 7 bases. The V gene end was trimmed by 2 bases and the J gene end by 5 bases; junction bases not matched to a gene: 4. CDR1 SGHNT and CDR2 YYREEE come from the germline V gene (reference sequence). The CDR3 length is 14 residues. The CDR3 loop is CASSLQGLHQPQHF. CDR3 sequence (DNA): TGTGCCAGCAGCTTACAGGGGCTACATCAGCCCCAGCATTTT.

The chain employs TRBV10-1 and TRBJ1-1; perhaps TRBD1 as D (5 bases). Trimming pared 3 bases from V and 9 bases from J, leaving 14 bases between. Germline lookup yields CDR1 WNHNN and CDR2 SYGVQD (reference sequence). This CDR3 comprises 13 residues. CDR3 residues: CASSENRGTQAFF. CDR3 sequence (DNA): TGCGCCAGCAGTGAAAATAGAGGGACTCAAGCTTTCTTT.

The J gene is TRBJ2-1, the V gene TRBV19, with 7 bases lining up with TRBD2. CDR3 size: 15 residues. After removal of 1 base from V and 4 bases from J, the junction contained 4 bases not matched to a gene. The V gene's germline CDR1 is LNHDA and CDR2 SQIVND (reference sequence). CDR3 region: CASSIAGGFYNEQFF. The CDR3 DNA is TGTGCCAGTAGTATAGCGGGAGGATTTTACAATGAGCAGTTCTTC.

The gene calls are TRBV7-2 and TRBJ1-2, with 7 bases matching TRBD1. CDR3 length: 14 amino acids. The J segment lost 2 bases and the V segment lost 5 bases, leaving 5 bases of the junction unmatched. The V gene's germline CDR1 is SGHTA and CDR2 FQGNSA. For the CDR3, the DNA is TGTGCCAGCAGCCCCCAGACAGGGAACTATGGCTACACCTTC. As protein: CASSPQTGNYGYTF.

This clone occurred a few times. The CDR3 nucleotides read TGTGCCAGCAGAACGAACACCGGGGAGCTGTTTTTT. Its protein is CASRTNTGELFF. This rearrangement joins TRBV5-5 to TRBJ2-2; D uncertain. Trimming took 5 bases from V and 0 from J, leaving 2 bases between them. The CDR3 loop spans 12 amino acids. Germline V gives CDR1 SGHKS, CDR2 YYEKEE (reference sequence). Full variable domain (remainder filled in from reference TRBV5-5 and TRBJ2-2): DAGVTQSPTHLIKTRGQQVTLRCSPISGHKSVSWYQQVLGQGPQFIFQYYEKEERGRGNFPDRFSARQFPNYSSELNVNALLLGDSALYLCASRTNTGELFFGEGSRLTVL.

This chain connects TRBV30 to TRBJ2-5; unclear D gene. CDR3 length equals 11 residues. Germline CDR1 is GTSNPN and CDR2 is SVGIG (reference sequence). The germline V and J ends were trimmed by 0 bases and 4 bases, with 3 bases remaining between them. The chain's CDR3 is CAWSVRETQYF. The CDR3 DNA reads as TGTGCCTGGAGTGTACGAGAGACCCAGTACTTC.

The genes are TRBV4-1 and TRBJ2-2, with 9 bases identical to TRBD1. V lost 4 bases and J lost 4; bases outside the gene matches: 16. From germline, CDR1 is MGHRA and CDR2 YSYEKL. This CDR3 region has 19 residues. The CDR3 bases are TGCGCCAGCAGCCCGTCCGCCCCGGGACAGGGTCTCGTCACCGGGGAGCTGTTTTTT. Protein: CASSPSAPGQGLVTGELFF.

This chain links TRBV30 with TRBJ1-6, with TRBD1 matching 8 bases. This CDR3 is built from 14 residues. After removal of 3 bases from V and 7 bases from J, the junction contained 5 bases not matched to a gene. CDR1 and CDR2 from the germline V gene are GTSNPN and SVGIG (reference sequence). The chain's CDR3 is CAWRPRDRNSPLHF. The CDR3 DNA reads TGTGCCTGGAGACCTAGGGACAGGAATTCACCCCTCCACTTT. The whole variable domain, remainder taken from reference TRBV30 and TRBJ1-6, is SQTIHQWPATLVQPVGSPLSLECTVEGTSNPNLYWYRQAAGRGLQLLFYSVGIGQISSEVPQNLSASRPQDRQFILSSKKLLLSDSGFYLCAWRPRDRNSPLHFGNGTRLTVT.

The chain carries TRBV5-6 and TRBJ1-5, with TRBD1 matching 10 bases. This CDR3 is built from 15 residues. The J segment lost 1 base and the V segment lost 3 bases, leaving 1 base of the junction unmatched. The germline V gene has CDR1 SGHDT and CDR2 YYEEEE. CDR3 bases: TGTGCCAGCAGCTGGACAGGGGGAAGCAATCAGCCCCAGCATTTT. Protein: CASSWTGGSNQPQHF.

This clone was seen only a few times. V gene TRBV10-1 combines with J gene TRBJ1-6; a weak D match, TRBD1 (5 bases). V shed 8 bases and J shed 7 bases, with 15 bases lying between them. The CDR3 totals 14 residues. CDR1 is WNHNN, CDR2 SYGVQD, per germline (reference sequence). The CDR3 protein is CASPLVGQNSPLHF. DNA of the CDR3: TGCGCCAGCCCATTGGTGGGGCAGAATTCACCCCTCCACTTT.

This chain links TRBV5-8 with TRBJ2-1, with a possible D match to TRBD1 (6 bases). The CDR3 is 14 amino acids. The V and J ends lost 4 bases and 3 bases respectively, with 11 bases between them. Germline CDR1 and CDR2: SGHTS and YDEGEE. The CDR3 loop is CASSIDRIYNEQFF. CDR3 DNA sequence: TGTGCCAGCAGCATTGACAGGATCTACAATGAGCAGTTCTTC.